This is a list of T cell receptor beta chains from one sample in a study of cytomegalovirus exposure and HLA in healthy donors. Using immunoSEQ multiplex PCR, the repertoire was profiled, and TCRdb retains in-frame clones only, with some absent. The repertoire has 130,000 to 150,000 clones, about 82% of them found once; the top ten carry around 3.2%. Sequenced: PBMCs. The receptors here all came from a male donor in good health and CMV-seronegative. CDR3s include the opening cysteine and the closing phenylalanine or tryptophan. A D gene is named only where the DNA matches it firmly. Part of the rows lack a size; the others show once, few, many or a class for expanded clones.

j_call d_call clone_size v_call cdr3_aa cdr3_nt
TRBJ2-5 . few TRBV6-6 CASSYSIIGDLENF TGTGCCAGCAGTTACTCGATAATCGGCGACCTAGAAAACTTC
TRBJ1-5 TRBD1 . TRBV4-1 CASSQLPGQGQPQHF TGCGCCAGCAGCCAACTTCCGGGACAGGGCCAGCCCCAGCATTTT
TRBJ2-3 . . TRBV19 CASSIQGRASTDTQYF TGTGCCAGTAGTATACAGGGCAGGGCGAGCACAGATACGCAGTATTTT
TRBJ1-1 TRBD1 . TRBV28 CASSPGGRDTEAFF TGTGCCAGCAGTCCAGGGGGCCGGGACACTGAAGCTTTCTTT
TRBJ2-1 TRBD2 . TRBV7-3 CASSLTGTSYNEQFF TGTGCCAGCAGCTTAACCGGGACTAGCTACAATGAGCAGTTCTTC
TRBJ2-3 TRBD2 . TRBV28 CASHGGGDITDTQYF TGTGCCAGCCACGGCGGGGGGGACATTACAGATACGCAGTATTTT
TRBJ2-2 TRBD1 . TRBV7-6 CASRGGTGGPRLTGELFF TGTGCCAGCAGGGGAGGGACAGGGGGTCCTCGACTCACCGGGGAGCTGTTTTTT
TRBJ2-5 . . TRBV11-2 CASSLALDSLQETQYF TGTGCCAGCAGCTTAGCTCTGGACAGCCTCCAAGAGACCCAGTACTTC
TRBJ1-2 . . TRBV29-1 CSVHPQGNYGYTF TGCAGCGTTCACCCGCAGGGGAACTATGGCTACACCTTC
TRBJ2-1 . . TRBV7-3 CASSRDSPDNEQFF TGTGCCAGCAGCCGGGATTCTCCCGACAATGAGCAGTTCTTC
TRBJ1-1 . . TRBV2 CASSDAVMNTEAFF TGTGCCAGCAGTGACGCGGTAATGAACACTGAAGCTTTCTTT
TRBJ2-4 TRBD2 . TRBV11-2 CASSQREGAKNIQYF TGTGCCAGCAGCCAGCGGGAGGGAGCCAAAAACATTCAGTACTTC
TRBJ1-1 . . TRBV5-1 CASSLAGSTEAFF TGCGCCAGCAGCTTGGCCGGGAGCACTGAAGCTTTCTTT
TRBJ1-2 . . TRBV6-5 CASNTQGSPYGYTF TGTGCCAGCAATACACAGGGCTCACCATATGGCTACACCTTC
TRBJ2-7 TRBD2 . TRBV7-6 CASSPNSGRVYEQYF TGTGCCAGCAGCCCCAATAGCGGGAGGGTGTACGAGCAGTACTTC
TRBJ2-1 TRBD2 . TRBV7-3 CASSLNGWVAGQDYNEQFF TGTGCCAGCAGCTTAAACGGTTGGGTAGCGGGGCAAGACTACAATGAGCAGTTCTTC
TRBJ2-1 TRBD2 . TRBV7-8 CASSLEESGGNNEQFF TGTGCCAGCAGCTTAGAGGAGAGCGGGGGAAACAATGAGCAGTTCTTC
TRBJ2-7 TRBD2 . TRBV13 CASTRTGGSYEQYF TGTGCCAGCACCCGGACTGGCGGGAGCTACGAGCAGTACTTC
TRBJ2-7 TRBD2 once TRBV9 CASSVSSGSWDEQYF TGTGCCAGCAGCGTCTCTAGCGGGAGTTGGGACGAGCAGTACTTC
TRBJ2-7 TRBD2 . TRBV27 CASRTGLAGGEQYF TGTGCCAGCAGAACGGGACTAGCGGGGGGCGAGCAGTACTTC
TRBJ2-3 TRBD2 . TRBV5-1 CASSSLPRAGVGTDTQYF TGCGCCAGCAGCTCCCTACCGAGAGCGGGAGTGGGCACAGATACGCAGTATTTT
TRBJ2-5 TRBD2 . TRBV7-2 CASSLARTSGREETQYF TGTGCCAGCAGCTTAGCGAGGACTAGCGGGAGGGAGGAGACCCAGTACTTC
TRBJ1-3 . few TRBV2 CASSEIFSGNTIYF TGTGCCAGCAGTGAAATTTTTAGTGGAAACACCATATATTTT
TRBJ2-2 . . TRBV7-9 CASSSYSVAGELFF TGTGCCAGCAGCTCTTACAGTGTTGCCGGGGAGCTGTTTTTT
TRBJ1-6 TRBD1 . TRBV5-6 CASSLAGGRGHSPLHF TGTGCCAGCAGCTTGGCCGGGGGCAGGGGGCATTCACCCCTCCACTTT
TRBJ2-7 . . TRBV5-6 CASSLGGRYEQYF TGTGCCAGCAGCTTGGGAGGGAGGTACGAGCAGTACTTC
TRBJ1-1 TRBD1 once TRBV7-2 CASSSSGTGTEAFF TGTGCCAGCAGCTCTAGTGGGACAGGGACTGAAGCTTTCTTT
TRBJ2-3 . . TRBV4-2 CASSHLWDTSTDTQYF TGTGCCAGCAGCCACCTTTGGGACACCTCCACAGATACGCAGTATTTT
TRBJ1-2 . few TRBV5-1 CASSLDPTGPPPGGYTF TGCGCCAGCAGCTTGGACCCGACAGGACCCCCTCCGGGAGGCTACACCTTC
TRBJ2-2 . few TRBV6-5 CASSYSAENTGELFF TGTGCCAGCAGTTACTCGGCGGAAAACACCGGGGAGCTGTTTTTT
TRBJ1-2 TRBD1 . TRBV19 CASSTPGQGYGYTF TGTGCCAGTAGTACACCGGGACAGGGGTATGGCTACACCTTC
TRBJ1-2 . . TRBV25-1 CATMGGADYGYTF TGTGCCACCATGGGCGGGGCGGACTATGGCTACACCTTC
TRBJ1-3 . . TRBV5-6 CASSLDYGSGNTIYF TGTGCCAGCAGCTTGGACTACGGGTCTGGAAACACCATATATTTT
TRBJ2-3 . once TRBV7-9 CASSLDRGKDTQYF TGTGCCAGCAGCTTAGATAGGGGGAAAGATACGCAGTATTTT
TRBJ1-4 . once TRBV5-5 CASSSRGTNEKLFF TGTGCCAGCAGCTCGAGGGGGACTAATGAAAAACTGTTTTTT
TRBJ2-3 TRBD2 . TRBV6-5 CASSSRTSGSADTQYF TGTGCCAGCAGTTCAAGGACTAGCGGGAGTGCAGATACGCAGTATTTT
TRBJ2-5 . . TRBV11-2 CASSLDLSRGFRETQYF TGTGCCAGCAGCTTAGATCTGTCAAGGGGTTTTAGGGAGACCCAGTACTTC
TRBJ2-1 TRBD2 . TRBV6-4 CASSVASGRGNNEQFF TGTGCCAGCAGTGTCGCGAGCGGGAGGGGCAACAATGAGCAGTTCTTC
TRBJ2-3 TRBD2 . TRBV5-6 CASSFSGRADTQYF TGTGCCAGCAGCTTTTCAGGGAGGGCAGATACGCAGTATTTT
TRBJ2-5 . . TRBV5-5 CASSSTAVMETQYF TGTGCCAGCAGCTCCACAGCGGTCATGGAGACCCAGTACTTC
TRBJ1-1 TRBD1 . TRBV6-5 CASSYSAGGAYTEAFF TGTGCCAGCAGTTACTCAGCAGGGGGCGCATACACTGAAGCTTTCTTT
TRBJ2-5 TRBD2 . TRBV18 CASSPNPAGVGETQYF TGTGCCAGCTCACCTAATCCAGCGGGGGTTGGAGAGACCCAGTACTTC
TRBJ2-7 TRBD1 . TRBV2 CASTTGGYEQYF TGTGCCAGCACCACAGGGGGCTACGAGCAGTACTTC
TRBJ1-2 . . TRBV27 CASSLAARTAKIYGYTF TGTGCCAGCAGTTTAGCGGCCCGGACAGCTAAGATCTATGGCTACACCTTC
TRBJ2-5 TRBD1 . TRBV7-6 CASSATGGRQETQYF TGTGCCAGCAGCGCCACAGGGGGCAGGCAAGAGACCCAGTACTTC
TRBJ1-6 . . TRBV6-5 CASRNRVYNSPLHF TGTGCCAGCAGGAACAGGGTATATAATTCACCCCTCCACTTT
TRBJ1-1 . few TRBV7-6 CASSLGSGDEAFF TGTGCCAGCAGCTTAGGCTCAGGGGATGAAGCTTTCTTT
TRBJ2-7 . . TRBV11-2 CASSVHYEQYF TGTGCCAGCAGCGTACACTACGAGCAGTACTTC
TRBJ2-3 TRBD2 . TRBV5-1 CASSLGLAGRTDTQYF TGCGCCAGCAGCTTAGGATTAGCGGGGCGCACAGATACGCAGTATTTT
TRBJ2-1 . . TRBV11-3 CASSSRGTPEQFF TGTGCCAGCAGCTCCCGAGGGACTCCTGAGCAGTTCTTC
TRBJ1-2 TRBD1 . TRBV28 CASSLSDRGLYGYTF TGTGCCAGCAGTTTATCGGACAGGGGGCTGTATGGCTACACCTTC